This T cell receptor beta chain was captured by sequencing in a study of T cell repertoires in cytomegalovirus infection. This clonotype was picked up many times. TCRdb ran MiXCR on the reads and lists one entry per CDR3 protein. The sample yields around 270,000 distinct CDR3 sequences, over 8% seen once. V gave up 3 bases and J gave up 5 bases, with 11 bases separating them. CDR1 is SGHTA and CDR2 is FQGNSA in the germline V gene. The CDR3 is made up of 14 amino acids. The gene calls are TRBV7-2 and TRBJ1-5; a possible D gene is TRBD1 (5 bases). The sequence derives from a human donor in good health (CMV status not recorded). Some clones in this sample may be carry-over from other donors' samples. The sample was PBMCs. This CDR3 reads CASSLGGSDQPQHF. The CDR3 nucleotides read TGTGCCAGCAGCTTGGGGGGTAGTGATCAGCCCCAGCATTTT.